The sequence of this T cell receptor (beta chain) was determined in a study of blood T cell repertoires in COVID-19. Study summary: Collection of acute and convalescent COVID-19 samples took place in the United States, Italy and Spain. T cells, B-cell-depleted T cells, or PBMCs provided the cDNA or gDNA that served as material.

In the source study's methods: How many nucleated cells were present was estimated from reference gene primer amplification. Assay used: immunoSEQ multiplex PCR; TCRdb lists only in-frame clones, some missing. The V and J calls and clone size were taken over from that table, and D and trimming were inferred from the DNA. The sample carries about 230,000 clones, about 79% recorded once. The J segment lost 6 bases and the V segment lost 6 bases, leaving 12 bases of the junction unmatched. In germline, CDR1 is MNHNS, CDR2 SASEGT. The CDR3 contains 16 residues. The sequence derives from a middle-aged man who had recovered from COVID-19. V gene TRBV6-1 combines with J gene TRBJ2-1; 9 nucleotides align to TRBD1. Sequencing used peripheral blood. CDR3 protein: CASRELPGQGINEQFF. The CDR3 DNA reads as TGTGCCAGCAGAGAATTACCGGGACAGGGTATCAATGAGCAGTTCTTC.